The following is a T cell receptor beta chain sequence with its context. Its antigen is as yet unknown. Germline CDR1 MNHNY, CDR2 SVGAGI (reference sequence). CDR3 size: 15 residues. V dropped 6 bases and J dropped 7; count of bases not matched to a gene: 6. The entry originates in a study of OX40 agonist ivuxolimab in advanced cancers. Study-wide context: Head and neck, renal cell, melanoma or hepatocellular carcinoma were the cancers that dose-escalation patients had.

Study-wide points: On average, CD8+ T cells showed a greater number of expanded clones than CD4+. People who partly responded at 0.1-3.0 mg/kg had some of the least clonal expansion seen. Clones of CD4+ and CD8+ blood T cells grew by week 6 at doses of 0.1 to 3.0 mg/kg.

This table comes from immunoSEQ multiplex PCR, and its TCRdb copy is limited to in-frame clones, with some not included. There are about 67,000 clones in the sample; approximately 81% occur only once, and around 2% lies in the top ten. The input for sequencing was CD4+ or CD8+ T cells sorted from blood, taken in a trial of the OX40 agonist ivuxolimab. The TCR originated in an adult with an advanced solid tumor such as melanoma, head and neck, liver or kidney cancer. This chain joins TRBV6-6 and TRBJ2-2; 12 nucleotides match TRBD1. The CDR3 protein is CASRRDRGQIGELFF. The CDR3 DNA follows: TGTGCCAGCAGACGGGACAGGGGGCAGATCGGGGAGCTGTTTTTT.